Below, 6 T cell receptor beta chains from the same sample are listed, as sequenced in a study of vaccination and CD4 T cells after COVID-19. These receptors' targets are unknown. Sequenced with the Oncomine TCR Beta short-read assay was DNA taken from cultured CD4+ T cells. One entry per CDR3 protein results from TCRdb running MiXCR on the PCR reads. The sample has 20,000 to 25,000 distinct CDR3 sequences; 45% to 50% are singletons. The treatment: approximately 9-day PBMC culture with coronavirus spike peptide pools or control peptides (ViraFEST assay). The sample taken for sequencing was CD4+ T cells from blood, cultured in vitro. Receptor source: a human donor who had recovered from COVID-19.

The chain couples TRBV6-5 to TRBJ2-1; D remains ambiguous. V lost 2 bases and J 6 bases, leaving 8 bases between the germline ends. Germline CDR1 and CDR2: MNHEY and SVGAGI. CDR3 length: 13 amino acids. CDR3 sequence: CASSYTTFNEQFF. CDR3 in DNA: TGTGCCAGCAGTTACACTACTTTCAATGAGCAGTTCTTC.

The chain recombines TRBV2 with TRBJ2-7, with 10 bases matching TRBD2. Unmatched junction bases numbered 8, after V lost 9 bases and J lost 6 bases. This CDR3 has 13 amino acids. Germline CDR1 reads SNHLY; CDR2 reads FYNNEI. CDR3 loop: CASGLAGDTEQYF. CDR3 DNA: TGTGCCAGTGGCCTAGCGGGAGATACCGAGCAGTACTTC.

V and J are TRBV10-3 and TRBJ2-5; D gene uncertain. The CDR3 consists of 14 residues. Germline loops: CDR1 ENHRY, CDR2 SYGVKD. Trimming stripped 3 bases from V and 5 bases from J, with 13 bases between. Here the CDR3 DNA reads TGTGCCATCAGTGATGCTGGGTCTCGGGAGACCCAGTACTTC. Translated, it gives CAISDAGSRETQYF.

This clonotype was found once. The V and J genes are TRBV4-3 and TRBJ2-2; D may be TRBD2 (6 bases). The CDR3 has 17 amino acids. Trimming took off 1 base at V and 2 bases at J, with 14 bases between the two ends. Germline CDR1 is LGHNA and CDR2 is YSLEER. The CDR3 is CASSQARDSVNTGELFF. The CDR3 region has the DNA TGCGCCAGCAGCCAAGCCCGGGACTCAGTAAACACCGGGGAGCTGTTTTTT.

The chain uses TRBV7-9 and TRBJ2-1; D ambiguous. The CDR3 length is 15 residues. CDR1 and CDR2 from the germline V gene are SEHNR and FQNEAQ (reference sequence). V was pared by 5 bases and J by 6 bases, with 17 bases between. The CDR3 DNA follows: TGTGCCAGCAGCCCAAAGAACCGACTGGGCAATGAGCAGTTCTTC. Its protein product is CASSPKNRLGNEQFF.

The chain couples TRBV19 to TRBJ1-1; D is possibly TRBD1 (6 bases). This CDR3 is 14 amino acids long. Looked up from germline, CDR1 is LNHDA and CDR2 is SQIVND (reference sequence). Between the trimmed V and J ends, which lost 3 bases and 4 bases, there was a span of 12 bases. The CDR3 loop is CASSIEQGLTEAFF. The CDR3, as DNA: TGTGCCAGTAGTATCGAACAGGGCCTCACTGAAGCTTTCTTT. The variable domain in full, with the rest retrieved from reference TRBV19 and TRBJ1-1, is DGGITQSPKYLFRKEGQNVTLSCEQNLNHDAMYWYRQDPGQGLRLIYYSQIVNDFQKGDIAEGYSVSREKKESFPLTVTSAQKNPTAFYLCASSIEQGLTEAFFGQGTRLTVV.